Reported below is one TCR beta chain. Authors' processing steps: How many nucleated cells were present was estimated from reference gene primer amplification. TCRdb's table, derived via immunoSEQ multiplex PCR, lists solely in-frame clones and lacks some. The DNA gave D and trimming, while V, J and clone size come from that table. The profile shows 150,000 to 200,000 clones, about 85% of them singletons. These data come from a study of blood T cell repertoires in COVID-19. Deletions cut 6 bases from V and 2 bases from J, with 10 bases between. CDR3 length: 13 residues. Germline CDR1 MNHEY, CDR2 SVGAGI.

Source material: peripheral blood. This receptor was obtained from a woman aged 60-70 years with acute or convalescent COVID-19. This rearrangement joins TRBV6-5 to TRBJ1-2, with no clear D. The CDR3 loop reads CASREAWNYGYTF. CDR3 DNA sequence: TGTGCCAGCAGGGAGGCGTGGAACTATGGCTACACCTTC.